Presented here are 21 T cell receptor beta chains from one specimen sequenced in a study of blood T cell repertoires in COVID-19. Generated by immunoSEQ multiplex PCR, the TCRdb table keeps only in-frame clones and is missing some. The profile shows about 220,000 clones, 88% of them singletons. Sample: PBMCs or T cells enriched from blood (not recorded which). The receptors here all came from a woman aged 25 to 39 who had recovered from COVID-19.

The chain uses TRBV4-3 and TRBJ2-1; D is perhaps TRBD2 (7 bases). Deletions cut 4 bases from V and 7 bases from J, with 20 bases between. This CDR3 has 16 amino acids. CDR1 is LGHNA and CDR2 is YSLEER in the germline V gene. CDR3 region: CASSPFNRGGLNEQFF. The DNA for the CDR3 is TGCGCCAGCAGCCCCTTTAATAGGGGGGGCCTGAATGAGCAGTTCTTC.

This chain links TRBV13 with TRBJ1-1; tentatively, D is TRBD1 (6 bases). V gave up 9 bases and J gave up 5 bases, with 10 bases separating them. Germline assignment: CDR1 PRHDT and CDR2 FYEKMQ (reference sequence). This CDR3 contains 11 residues. CDR3 bases: TGTGCCAGTATACAGGGTACTGAAGCTTTCTTT. This encodes CASIQGTEAFF. The full variable domain, rest sourced from reference TRBV13 and TRBJ1-1, is AAGVIQSPRHLIKEKRETATLKCYPIPRHDTVYWYQQGPGQDPQFLISFYEKMQSDKGSIPDRFSAQQFSDYHSELNMSSLELGDSALYFCASIQGTEAFFGQGTRLTVV.

The rearrangement uses TRBV18 and TRBJ1-6; no clear D gene. With 3 bases removed from V and 0 bases from J, the gap between germline ends came to 18 bases. Germline V gene data show CDR1 as KGHSH and CDR2 as LQKENI. The CDR3 contains 19 residues. In DNA form, the CDR3 reads TGTGCCAGCTCACCGCGAGGCCCGGATGAGAGCTCCTATAATTCACCCCTCCACTTT. Amino acids: CASSPRGPDESSYNSPLHF.

This clone was counted only a few times. V and J are TRBV7-9 and TRBJ1-3; perhaps TRBD1 as D (5 bases). V was clipped by 4 bases and J by 0 bases, with 7 bases between them. Germline CDR1 is SEHNR and CDR2 is FQNEAQ (reference sequence). CDR3 length equals 14 residues. The CDR3 region is CASSSDNSGNTIYF. CDR3 sequence (DNA): TGTGCCAGCAGCTCGGACAACTCTGGAAACACCATATATTTT.

The chain links TRBV19 to TRBJ1-2; D is perhaps TRBD1 (6 bases). V was clipped by 1 base and J by 2 bases, with 14 bases between them. This CDR3 has 16 amino acids. Germline V CDR1 and CDR2: LNHDA, SQIVND (reference sequence). CDR3 sequence: CASSIVDSGQNYGYTF. CDR3 nucleotides: TGTGCCAGTAGTATAGTCGATTCAGGACAGAACTATGGCTACACCTTC.

The chain couples TRBV4-1 to TRBJ2-4; TRBD2 aligns across 12 bases. Germline loops: CDR1 MGHRA, CDR2 YSYEKL. Germline trimming cut 4 bases from V and 8 bases from J; bases unmatched to any gene: 6. This CDR3 is 15 amino acids long. CDR3 sequence reads: CASSRSTSGGDIQYF. The CDR3 nucleotides are TGCGCCAGCAGCCGATCGACTAGCGGGGGTGACATTCAGTACTTC.

V is TRBV29-1 and J is TRBJ2-3; 7 bases line up with TRBD2. The CDR3 runs to 13 residues. Trimming took 6 bases from V and 2 from J; bases not matched to a gene: 5. Germline V gives CDR1 SQVTM, CDR2 ANQGSEA. The DNA of the CDR3 is TGCAGCGTCGGGGACTATTCCACAGATACGCAGTATTTT. Residues: CSVGDYSTDTQYF.

This clone has more than one count but fewer than ten. The chain carries TRBV4-2 and TRBJ1-6; 10 positions match TRBD1. Germline values: CDR1 LGHNA, CDR2 YNFKEQ. With V trimmed by 6 bases and J by 8 bases, 10 bases remained unmatched. There are 16 residues in the CDR3. CDR3 protein: CASRQRRDRGDSPLHF. CDR3 in DNA: TGTGCCAGCAGACAAAGAAGGGACAGGGGAGATTCACCCCTCCACTTT.

V and J are TRBV7-2 and TRBJ1-5, with a tentative D call TRBD1 (5 bases). V lost 1 base to trimming and J lost 6 bases, with 13 bases between them. The V gene's germline CDR1 is SGHTA and CDR2 FQGNSA. This CDR3 is 15 amino acids long. CDR3 in DNA: TGTGCCAGCAGCTTAGGGGGCAGGGTCGGTCAGCCCCAGCATTTT. This encodes CASSLGGRVGQPQHF.

The gene calls are TRBV5-1 and TRBJ2-3; 8 bases align to TRBD2. The CDR3 has 16 amino acids. V lost 4 bases to trimming and J lost 5 bases; unmatched junction nucleotides: 12. The germline gives CDR1 SGHRS, CDR2 YFSETQ. CDR3 coding DNA: TGCGCCAGCAGCCCCGGGGGGGGGAATAGTATAGATACGCAGTATTTT. This codes for CASSPGGGNSIDTQYF.

This chain joins TRBV11-2 and TRBJ2-2; TRBD2 is a possible D gene (5 bases). The CDR3 runs to 15 residues. Trimming took 5 bases from V and 1 from J, leaving 11 bases between them. The germline V gene has CDR1 SGHAT and CDR2 FQNNGV. This CDR3 is CASSRGGGNTGELFF. In DNA, the CDR3 is TGTGCCAGCAGCCGTGGAGGCGGGAACACCGGGGAGCTGTTTTTT.

The rearrangement links TRBV4-1 to TRBJ1-5; D unresolved. The CDR3 spans 16 residues. CDR1 is MGHRA, CDR2 YSYEKL, per germline. Trimming took 4 bases from V and 2 from J, leaving 15 bases between them. The CDR3, as DNA: TGCGCCAGCAGCCGAACCCAAGCAGGTCGCAATCAGCCCCAGCATTTT. Translating gives CASSRTQAGRNQPQHF.

This sequence joins TRBV5-1 and TRBJ2-5; D not resolved. The CDR3 length is 13 residues. V gave up 0 bases and J gave up 1 base, with 4 bases separating them. Per the germline V gene, CDR1 is SGHRS and CDR2 is YFSETQ. The chain's CDR3 is CASSLGSQETQYF. In DNA, the CDR3 is TGCGCCAGCAGCTTGGGCAGCCAAGAGACCCAGTACTTC.

The J gene is TRBJ1-1, the V gene TRBV25-1; 7 nucleotides match TRBD1. V shed 4 bases, J shed 0 bases, and the junction held 5 bases outside the gene matches. CDR1 is MGHDK, CDR2 SYGVNS, per germline. The CDR3 consists of 15 residues. CDR3 bases: TGTGCCAGCAGTGGCAACAGGGGCATGAACACTGAAGCTTTCTTT. Its translation is CASSGNRGMNTEAFF.

The chain couples TRBV7-9 to TRBJ2-1; 9 nucleotides agree with TRBD2. V was pared by 4 bases and J by 3 bases, with 16 bases of the junction left unmatched. Germline CDR1 is SEHNR and CDR2 is FQNEAQ (reference sequence). There are 19 residues in the CDR3. The CDR3 nucleotides read TGTGCCAGCAGCTCCACCGACAGGGCAGCGGGGGGCTTCTACAATGAGCAGTTCTTC. It is translated as CASSSTDRAAGGFYNEQFF.

The gene calls are TRBV2 and TRBJ2-7, with 13 bases fitting TRBD2. Per germline, CDR1 SNHLY and CDR2 FYNNEI. The V gene end was trimmed by 4 bases and the J gene end by 6 bases; junction bases not matched to a gene: 6. This CDR3 has 15 residues. CDR3 in amino acids: CASSGGLAGVVEQYF. CDR3 in DNA: TGTGCCAGCAGTGGAGGACTAGCGGGGGTCGTCGAGCAGTACTTC. Combining the CDR3 with reference TRBV2 and TRBJ2-7 gives the whole variable domain EPEVTQTPSHQVTQMGQEVILRCVPISNHLYFYWYRQILGQKVEFLVSFYNNEISEKSEIFDDQFSVERPDGSNFTLKIRSTKLEDSAMYFCASSGGLAGVVEQYFGPGTRLTVT.

The chain links TRBV27 to TRBJ1-5; 9 bases align to TRBD1. V dropped 4 bases and J dropped 6; count of bases not matched to a gene: 7. CDR3 length equals 15 residues. CDR1 is MNHEY and CDR2 is SMNVEV in the germline V gene (reference sequence). The CDR3 region is CASSSQQGAAQPQHF. The DNA for the CDR3 is TGTGCCAGCAGTTCCCAACAGGGGGCCGCTCAGCCCCAGCATTTT.

The rearrangement links TRBV5-4 to TRBJ1-1; no reliable D call. This CDR3 contains 15 residues. Germline-derived CDR1 and CDR2 are SGHNT and YYREEE (reference sequence). V was shortened by 4 bases and J by 1 base, with 14 bases between the two germline ends. For the CDR3, the DNA is TGTGCCAGCAGCCTCAGCGTCATGGCGAACACTGAAGCTTTCTTT. Its protein product is CASSLSVMANTEAFF.

A few counts support this clone. This chain uses TRBV5-4 with TRBJ1-2; possibly TRBD1 for D (5 bases). Trimming left V 0 bases short and J 0 bases short, with 9 bases between. This CDR3 is built from 15 residues. Germline assignment: CDR1 SGHNT and CDR2 YYREEE (reference sequence). In DNA, the CDR3 is TGTGCCAGCAGCTTGGCCACAGGCACTAACTATGGCTACACCTTC. Its protein product is CASSLATGTNYGYTF.

CDR3 in DNA: TGTGCCAGCAGCTTACAATCCCAGGGGGTGTTCTTC. Amino acid sequence: CASSLQSQGVFF. The chain employs TRBV3-1 (or the pseudogene TRBV3-2) and TRBJ2-1, with TRBD1 matching 7 bases. The germline V gene has CDR1 LGHDT and CDR2 YNNKEL (reference sequence). The CDR3 is 12 residues long. The V segment lost 5 bases and the J segment 15 bases; nucleotides outside the gene matches: 10.

V gene TRBV28 combines with J gene TRBJ2-1; 9 bases fit TRBD1. The germline V gene has CDR1 MDHEN and CDR2 SYDVKM. The CDR3 has 17 residues. Unmatched junction bases numbered 18, after V lost 7 bases and J lost 8 bases. The CDR3 sequence is CASTPLGGQGSEDEQFF. CDR3 bases: TGTGCCAGCACCCCTTTGGGGGGACAGGGTTCTGAAGATGAGCAGTTCTTC.